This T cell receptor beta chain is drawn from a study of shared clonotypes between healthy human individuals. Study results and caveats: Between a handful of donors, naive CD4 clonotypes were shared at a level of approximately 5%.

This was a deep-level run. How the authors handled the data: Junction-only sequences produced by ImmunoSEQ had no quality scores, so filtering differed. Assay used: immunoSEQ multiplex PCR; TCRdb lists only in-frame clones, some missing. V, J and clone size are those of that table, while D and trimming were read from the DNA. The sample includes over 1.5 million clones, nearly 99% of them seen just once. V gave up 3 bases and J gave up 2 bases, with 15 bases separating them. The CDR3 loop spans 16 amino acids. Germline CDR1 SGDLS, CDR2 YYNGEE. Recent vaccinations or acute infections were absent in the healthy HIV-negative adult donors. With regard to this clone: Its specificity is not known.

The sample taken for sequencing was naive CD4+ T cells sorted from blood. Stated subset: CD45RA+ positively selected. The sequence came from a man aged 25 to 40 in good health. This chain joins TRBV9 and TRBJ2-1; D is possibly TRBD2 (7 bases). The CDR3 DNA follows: TGTGCCAGCAGCGCAAGGGGGAGGGGACCCTACAATGAGCAGTTCTTC. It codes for CASSARGRGPYNEQFF.